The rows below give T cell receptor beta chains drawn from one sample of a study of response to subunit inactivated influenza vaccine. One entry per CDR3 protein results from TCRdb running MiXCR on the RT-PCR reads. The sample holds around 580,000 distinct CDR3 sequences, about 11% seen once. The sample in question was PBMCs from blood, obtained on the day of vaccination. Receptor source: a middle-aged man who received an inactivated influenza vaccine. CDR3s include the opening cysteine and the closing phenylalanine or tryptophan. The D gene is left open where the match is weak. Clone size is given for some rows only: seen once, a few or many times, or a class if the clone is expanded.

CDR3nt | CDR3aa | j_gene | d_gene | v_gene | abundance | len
TGCAGTGCTAGGTCTAGCGGGAGGGGAACCGGGGAGCTGTTTTTT | CSARSSGRGTGELFF | TRBJ2-2 | TRBD2 | TRBV20-1 | . | 15
TGTGCCAGCAGTCCGAGCGAGGGCACTGAAGCTTTCTTT | CASSPSEGTEAFF | TRBJ1-1 | . | TRBV27 | few | 13
TGTGCCAGCAGAGGCGCAACAGGTTCCTACGAGCAGTACTTC | CASRGATGSYEQYF | TRBJ2-7 | . | TRBV28 | . | 14
TGTGCCAGCAGCTTCTCAGGGTTTAGTTCTTATAATTCACCCCTCCACTTT | CASSFSGFSSYNSPLHF | TRBJ1-6 | . | TRBV7-2 | . | 17
TGTGCCAGCAGATTAGCGGGGGGGCCAGATACGCAGTATTTT | CASRLAGGPDTQYF | TRBJ2-3 | TRBD2 | TRBV12-3/TRBV12-4 | many | 14
TGCGCCAGCAGCTTGGTCTCGGCAGGCTCCTACAATGAGCAGTTCTTC | CASSLVSAGSYNEQFF | TRBJ2-1 | . | TRBV5-1 | many | 16
TGTGCCAGCAGCTTAGAAAACCCCAGGGAGCTGTTTTTT | CASSLENPRELFF | TRBJ2-2 | . | TRBV11-2 | . | 13
TGTGCCAGCACGACTAGCGGTGCGTACGAGCAGTACTTC | CASTTSGAYEQYF | TRBJ2-7 | TRBD2 | TRBV18 | . | 13
TGCGCCAGCAGCCCAATTAACGCCCGGAGCAGAGGCTACACCTTC | CASSPINARSRGYTF | TRBJ1-2 | . | TRBV5-1 | few | 15
TGTGCCAGCAGCGCCTACAGCGGGAGTCTGCCGGGTGAGCAGTACTTC | CASSAYSGSLPGEQYF | TRBJ2-7 | TRBD2 | TRBV9 | few | 16
TGTGCCAGCTCACCACCGGGGGGAGGCGACGAGCAGTACTTC | CASSPPGGGDEQYF | TRBJ2-7 | . | TRBV18 | . | 14
TGTGCCAGCAGTTTAGCGGGCAGGGAGTGGGCTTTCTTT | CASSLAGREWAFF | TRBJ1-1 | . | TRBV12-3/TRBV12-4 | few | 13
TGCGCCAGCAGCCTAGGACAGCGGGCGTACCAAGAGACCCAGTACTTC | CASSLGQRAYQETQYF | TRBJ2-5 | . | TRBV5-1 | many | 16
TGTGCCAGCAGCCCCCTCGGAGTTGTTAGCGGGAGGATCACAGATACGCAGTATTTT | CASSPLGVVSGRITDTQYF | TRBJ2-3 | TRBD2 | TRBV9 | few | 19
TGTGCCGTCCGGAGAGGGGAGAACACCGGGGAGCTGTTTTTT | CAVRRGENTGELFF | TRBJ2-2 | . | TRBV27 | . | 14
TGTGCCAGCAGCCCCTGGGACCATGCAGATACGCAGTATTTT | CASSPWDHADTQYF | TRBJ2-3 | . | TRBV3-1 | few | 14
TGCGCCAGCAGCCGCGGACAGCCCCAAGAGACCCAGTACTTC | CASSRGQPQETQYF | TRBJ2-5 | . | TRBV5-1 | many | 14
TGCAGTGCTAGGGGTGTAAAGGGAGAGACCCAGTACTTC | CSARGVKGETQYF | TRBJ2-5 | . | TRBV20-1 | few | 13
TGCGCCAGCAGCCAAGAGTGGATCCGCTACAATGAGCAGTTCTTC | CASSQEWIRYNEQFF | TRBJ2-1 | . | TRBV4-3 | . | 15
TGCGCCAGCAGCTTGACAGGGACCGTAAAGACCCAGTACTTC | CASSLTGTVKTQYF | TRBJ2-5 | . | TRBV5-1 | . | 14
TGTGCCAGCAGCTTAGGGGAAGGGGGCGCGGATCAGCCCCAGCATTTT | CASSLGEGGADQPQHF | TRBJ1-5 | TRBD1 | TRBV11-2 | . | 16
TGTGCCAGCCGTGAGGGGCGGACTCTGAACACTGAAGCTTTCTTT | CASREGRTLNTEAFF | TRBJ1-1 | . | TRBV11-1 | few | 15
TGTGCCAGCTCCCAAACCTCAGGGGGGACCAATGAGCAGTTCTTC | CASSQTSGGTNEQFF | TRBJ2-1 | . | TRBV18 | few | 15
TGTGCCAGCAGCTTAAATGCGGGACTCACAGATACGCAGTATTTT | CASSLNAGLTDTQYF | TRBJ2-3 | . | TRBV7-2 | few | 15
TGTGCCAGCACCAGCGGGACAGGGTACAATGAGCAGTTCTTC | CASTSGTGYNEQFF | TRBJ2-1 | TRBD1 | TRBV12-3/TRBV12-4 | many | 14
TGTGCCAGCAGCCACCTGGACAGGGTCACTGAAGCTTTCTTT | CASSHLDRVTEAFF | TRBJ1-1 | TRBD1 | TRBV3-1 | . | 14
TGTGCCAGCAGTGTCTCGAGCGGGAGGCACGGGGAGCTGTTTTTT | CASSVSSGRHGELFF | TRBJ2-2 | TRBD2 | TRBV12-3/TRBV12-4 | many | 15
TGTGCCAGCAGCCCGATCCCCGACGGAGATGGCTACACCTTC | CASSPIPDGDGYTF | TRBJ1-2 | . | TRBV7-9 | few | 14
TGTGCCAGCATACCGACAGGGACCGGGGAGCTGTTTTTT | CASIPTGTGELFF | TRBJ2-2 | TRBD1 | TRBV18 | few | 13
TGTGCCAGCAGGGAGTACAGCACAGATACGCAGTATTTT | CASREYSTDTQYF | TRBJ2-3 | . | TRBV7-9 | few | 13
TGTGCCAGCAGTCCAACAGGGTTTAGCAATCAGCCCCAGCATTTT | CASSPTGFSNQPQHF | TRBJ1-5 | . | TRBV12-3/TRBV12-4 | many | 15